The 10 T cell receptor beta chains presented below share a single source sample, sequenced in a study of human T cells and chemical hapten exposure. Stated time point: pre-sensitization, week 0. Treatment in this sample: therapeutic diphenylcyclopropenone sensitization with weekly scalp DPC. Researchers extracted total RNA from unfractionated whole blood. TCRdb ran MiXCR on the RACE reads and lists one entry per CDR3 protein. This table holds tens of thousands of distinct CDR3 sequences, 10% found once. Sequencing used whole blood, obtained in connection with sensitization to the hapten diphenylcyclopropenone (DPC). Receptor source: a man aged 50 to 60 with alopecia areata. Some clones in this sample may be carry-over from other donors' samples.

There are a few counts of this clonotype. The chain links TRBV28 to TRBJ1-5, with D hard to call. With 2 bases removed from V and 0 bases from J, the gap between germline ends came to 5 bases. The CDR3 totals 14 residues. Germline CDR1 is MDHEN and CDR2 is SYDVKM. CDR3 protein: CASSLPNSNQPQHF. CDR3 nucleotides: TGTGCCAGCAGTTTACCGAATAGCAATCAGCCCCAGCATTTT.

The rearrangement joins TRBV7-2 to TRBJ2-7, with 8 bases identical to TRBD1. Germline CDR1 is SGHTA and CDR2 is FQGNSA. V lost 1 base, J lost 7 bases, and 6 bases stayed unmatched. The length of the CDR3 is 14 residues. DNA of the CDR3: TGTGCCAGCAGCTTAGGACAGGGGCCGCGTGAGCAGTACTTC. Translated: CASSLGQGPREQYF.

The J gene is TRBJ2-3, the V gene TRBV11-2; D tentatively fits TRBD1 or TRBD2 (6 bases each). Germline V gene data show CDR1 as SGHAT and CDR2 as FQNNGV. The V end lost 5 bases, the J end lost 5 bases, and 14 bases lay between the germline ends. There are 14 residues in the CDR3. CDR3 protein: CASSPWGAGDTQYF. The CDR3 nucleotides are TGTGCCAGCAGCCCATGGGGGGCGGGAGATACGCAGTATTTT.

This clonotype was detected a few times. The gene calls are TRBV7-2 and TRBJ2-2; possibly TRBD2 for D (5 bases). The CDR3 spans 14 residues. Trimming removed 4 bases from V and 4 bases from J, with 10 bases in between. Germline V gene lookup returns CDR1 SGHTA and CDR2 FQGNSA. The CDR3 protein is CASSSAEPTGELFF. The CDR3 DNA reads TGTGCCAGCAGCTCAGCGGAACCCACCGGGGAGCTGTTTTTT.

This clonotype was seen many times. The V call is TRBV7-6, the J call TRBJ2-2, with D hard to call. The CDR3 loop spans 14 amino acids. The V and J ends lost 5 bases and 0 bases respectively, with 7 bases between them. The V gene's germline CDR1 is SGHVS and CDR2 FNYEAQ. CDR3 sequence (DNA): TGTGCCAGCAGCCAGGTGGCGAACACCGGGGAGCTGTTTTTT. It is translated as CASSQVANTGELFF.

The genes are TRBV29-1 and TRBJ1-5; D gene ambiguous. The CDR3 runs to 13 residues. Germline assignment: CDR1 SQVTM and CDR2 ANQGSEA. V lost 7 bases to trimming and J lost 5 bases, with 15 bases between them. Written as DNA, the CDR3 is TGCAGCGCCCAAGGGAGGAGCGATCAGCCCCAGCATTTT. Protein product: CSAQGRSDQPQHF.

The rearrangement joins TRBV24-1 to TRBJ1-5; no clear D. This CDR3 has 14 residues. Germline V gene sequence: CDR1 KGHDR, CDR2 SFDVKD. The germline V and J ends were trimmed by 5 bases and 5 bases, with 12 bases remaining between them. The CDR3 here is CATSGLSGDQPQHF. The DNA of the CDR3 is TGTGCCACCAGTGGTCTTAGTGGTGATCAGCCCCAGCATTTT.

This clonotype has ten or more counts. The chain combines TRBV18 with TRBJ2-7, with 9 bases lining up with TRBD1. Germline V gene lookup returns CDR1 KGHSH and CDR2 LQKENI. The V and J ends lost 3 bases and 6 bases, in that order; junction bases with no gene match: 6. The CDR3 loop spans 14 amino acids. The CDR3 DNA reads as TGTGCCAGCTCACCCCGACAGGGGGAGGGCGAGCAGTACTTC. It codes for CASSPRQGEGEQYF.

This clonotype was counted only a few times. This chain links TRBV29-1 with TRBJ1-2; D call uncertain. Trimming cost V 6 bases and J 3 bases, with 14 bases left between them. Per the germline V gene, CDR1 is SQVTM and CDR2 is ANQGSEA. The CDR3 is made up of 13 amino acids. The CDR3 sequence: CSVGLLRDYGYTF. The CDR3 DNA reads as TGCAGCGTCGGACTCCTTCGGGACTATGGCTACACCTTC.

The chain employs TRBV28 and TRBJ2-7, with D possibly being TRBD2 (7 bases). Germline V gene lookup returns CDR1 MDHEN and CDR2 SYDVKM. The V and J ends lost 4 bases and 3 bases respectively, with 19 bases between them. The CDR3 extends over 16 amino acids. In DNA form, the CDR3 reads TGTGCCAGCAGTTATAGAGCGGGACACGTCGGCTACGAGCAGTACTTC. Encoded protein: CASSYRAGHVGYEQYF. Full variable domain (outside the CDR3, taken from reference TRBV28 and TRBJ2-7): DVKVTQSSRYLVKRTGEKVFLECVQDMDHENMFWYRQDPGLGLRLIYFSYDVKMKEKGDIPEGYSVSREKKERFSLILESASTNQTSMYLCASSYRAGHVGYEQYFGPGTRLTVT.